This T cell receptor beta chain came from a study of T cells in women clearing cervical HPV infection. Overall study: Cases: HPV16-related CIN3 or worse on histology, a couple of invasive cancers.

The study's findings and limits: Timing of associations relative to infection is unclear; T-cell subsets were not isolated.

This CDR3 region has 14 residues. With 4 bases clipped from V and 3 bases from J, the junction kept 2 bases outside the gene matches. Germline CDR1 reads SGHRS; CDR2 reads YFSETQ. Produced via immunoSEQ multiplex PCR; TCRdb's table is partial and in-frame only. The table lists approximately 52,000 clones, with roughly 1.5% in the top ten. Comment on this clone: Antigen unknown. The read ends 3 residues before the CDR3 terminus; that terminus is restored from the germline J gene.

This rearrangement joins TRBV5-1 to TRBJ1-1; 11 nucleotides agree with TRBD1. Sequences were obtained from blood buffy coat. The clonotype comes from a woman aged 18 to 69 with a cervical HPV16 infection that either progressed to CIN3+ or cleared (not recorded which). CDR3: CASSPGQGDTEAFF. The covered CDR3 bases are TGCGCCAGCAGCCCGGGACAGGGGGACACTGAA. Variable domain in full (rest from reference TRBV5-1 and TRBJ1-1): KAGVTQTPRYLIKTRGQQVTLSCSPISGHRSVSWYQQTPGQGLQFLFEYFSETQRNKGNFPGRFSGRQFSNSRSEMNVSTLELGDSALYLCASSPGQGDTEAFFGQGTRLTVV.